The 32 T cell receptor beta chains presented below share a single source sample, sequenced in a study of beta chain features in type 1 diabetes. The entirety of the isolated RNA underwent reverse transcription, so expressed TCRB transcripts were sequenced. Clones were sequenced by immunoSEQ multiplex PCR, and TCRdb holds only the in-frame ones, with some missing. The table has fewer than 200,000 clones, about 13% seen once; the top ten hold 0.62%. The source material was central memory CD4+ T cells from blood. The receptor source for this set is a young woman in good health.

This clone showed up just a few times. The rearrangement links TRBV10-3 to TRBJ2-1; no clear D gene. The CDR3 loop spans 11 amino acids. Trimming left V 3 bases short and J 7 bases short, with 4 bases between. Looked up from germline, CDR1 is ENHRY and CDR2 is SYGVKD. The CDR3: CAISDRNEQFF. The CDR3 DNA sequence: TGTGCCATCAGTGACAGGAATGAGCAGTTCTTC.

This clone was detected only a few times. This sequence joins TRBV5-4 and TRBJ2-1, with D possibly TRBD2 on 5 matching bases. Germline-derived CDR1 and CDR2 are SGHNT and YYREEE (reference sequence). The length of the CDR3 is 17 residues. V shed 0 bases and J shed 7 bases, with 20 bases lying between them. CDR3 coding DNA: TGTGCCAGCAGCTTGGCGGCTAGCTTAGGTCCTGCGAATGAGCAGTTCTTC. It codes for CASSLAASLGPANEQFF. Drawing the rest from reference TRBV5-4 and TRBJ2-1, the complete variable domain is ETGVTQSPTHLIKTRGQQVTLRCSSQSGHNTVSWYQQALGQGPQFIFQYYREEENGRGNFPPRFSGLQFPNYSSELNVNALELDDSALYLCASSLAASLGPANEQFFGPGTRLTVL.

The chain combines TRBV7-9 with TRBJ1-2; 8 positions agree with TRBD1. Germline V CDR1 and CDR2: SEHNR, FQNEAQ (reference sequence). V gave up 5 bases and J gave up 8 bases; unmatched junction bases: 7. This CDR3 is 13 amino acids long. CDR3 sequence reads: CASSPGGGYGYTF. CDR3 sequence (DNA): TGTGCCAGCAGCCCAGGGGGCGGGTACGGCTACACCTTC.

About this clone itself: The sample contains more than one DNA sequence encoding this CDR3. This chain uses TRBV9 with TRBJ2-7; 8 nucleotides align to TRBD1. CDR1 SGDLS and CDR2 YYNGEE come from the germline V gene. This CDR3 has 14 amino acids. V was clipped by 4 bases and J by 2 bases; unmatched bases: 5. CDR3 bases: TGTGCCAGCAGCTCCCGGACAGGGACCTACGAGCAGTACTTC. Residues: CASSSRTGTYEQYF.

This clone was counted only a few times. The J gene is TRBJ2-1, the V gene TRBV27; TRBD2 agrees at 13 bases. The V and J ends lost 4 bases and 7 bases, in that order; junction bases with no gene match: 4. This CDR3 has 15 residues. Germline-derived CDR1 and CDR2 are MNHEY and SMNVEV (reference sequence). The CDR3 DNA is TGTGCCAGCAGTTCACTAGCGGGAGGGCCGAATGAGCAGTTCTTC. Translation gives CASSSLAGGPNEQFF.

The rearrangement links TRBV4-2 to TRBJ1-2; weak D call: TRBD1 (5 bases). V was trimmed by 1 base and J by 0 bases, leaving 12 bases between them. This CDR3 has 16 residues. The germline CDR1 and CDR2 sequences are LGHNA and YNFKEQ. CDR3 sequence: CASSQAPTDTNYGYTF. CDR3 nucleotide sequence: TGTGCCAGCAGCCAAGCCCCGACAGATACTAACTATGGCTACACCTTC.

This clone was found a few times. The chain joins TRBV6-6 to TRBJ2-7; D unclear. Germline V gene lookup returns CDR1 MNHNY and CDR2 SVGAGI (reference sequence). V lost 0 bases, J lost 2 bases, and 11 bases lay in between. This CDR3 is built from 15 residues. This CDR3 is CASSYSFTTPYEQYF. The DNA of the CDR3 is TGTGCCAGCAGTTACTCGTTCACGACTCCCTACGAGCAGTACTTC.

In its sample, this clone was seen a few times. The gene calls are TRBV4-2 and TRBJ2-3; TRBD2 matches at 9 bases. J gave up 14 bases and V 1 base, and 7 bases lay outside the gene matches. The CDR3 loop spans 13 amino acids. Germline CDR1 reads LGHNA; CDR2 reads YNFKEQ. The CDR3 DNA sequence: TGTGCCAGCAGCCAAGTTGAGCTAGCGGGACTGTATTTT. Translating it yields CASSQVELAGLYF.

The chain has TRBV5-4 and TRBJ2-5; 9 nucleotides agree with TRBD1. J was trimmed by 1 base and V by 5 bases; bases with no gene match: 3. Germline V gives CDR1 SGHNT, CDR2 YYREEE (reference sequence). The CDR3 has 14 residues. The CDR3 protein is CASRGQGLQETQYF. The DNA of the CDR3 is TGTGCCAGCAGGGGACAGGGACTCCAAGAGACCCAGTACTTC.

The V and J genes are TRBV7-9 and TRBJ2-1, with D tentatively TRBD2 (7 bases). This CDR3 comprises 15 residues. Trimming cost V 1 base and J 7 bases, with 14 bases left between them. The germline V gene has CDR1 SEHNR and CDR2 FQNEAQ (reference sequence). The CDR3 spells CASSLGRGGLNEQFF. In DNA form, the CDR3 reads TGTGCCAGCAGCTTAGGCAGGGGAGGGTTGAATGAGCAGTTCTTC.

This clone was detected only a few times. The V gene is TRBV28, the J gene TRBJ1-2; 7 bases agree with TRBD1. Germline assignment: CDR1 MDHEN and CDR2 SYDVKM. The V segment lost 3 bases and the J segment 2 bases; nucleotides outside the gene matches: 6. The CDR3 runs 15 residues. The CDR3 protein is CASSFGIGGNYGYTF. The CDR3, as DNA: TGTGCCAGCAGTTTTGGGATAGGGGGCAACTATGGCTACACCTTC.

This clone was counted a few times. The CDR3: CASSPREGDEQFF. The CDR3 nucleotides read TGCGCCAGCAGCCCAAGGGAGGGGGATGAGCAGTTCTTC. The chain has TRBV5-1 and TRBJ2-1, with D maybe TRBD2 (7 bases). V lost 4 bases to trimming and J lost 8 bases, with 13 bases between them. CDR1 is SGHRS and CDR2 is YFSETQ in the germline V gene. There are 13 residues in the CDR3.

This clone has more than one count but fewer than ten. The V call is TRBV18, the J call TRBJ1-1; D unclear. This CDR3 has 15 amino acids. The V gene lost 2 bases and the J gene lost 2 bases, with 12 bases spanning the gap. The germline V gene has CDR1 KGHSH and CDR2 LQKENI. CDR3 DNA sequence: TGTGCCAGCTCACCAGGAGCCAGATCTAACACTGAAGCTTTCTTT. It is translated as CASSPGARSNTEAFF.

Worth noting for this clone: This sample includes further DNA sequences coding for the same CDR3. The chain couples TRBV5-1 to TRBJ2-7; 7 nucleotides match TRBD1. V was clipped by 3 bases and J by 1 base; unmatched bases: 1. CDR3 length: 13 residues. Germline CDR1 is SGHRS and CDR2 is YFSETQ. The CDR3 nucleotides read TGCGCCAGCAGCTCGGGACAGTCCTACGAGCAGTACTTC. It codes for CASSSGQSYEQYF.

This chain uses TRBV7-9 with TRBJ1-5; 7 nucleotides match TRBD1. The CDR3 has 14 amino acids. Trimming cost V 5 bases and J 2 bases; bases outside gene matches: 3. Germline CDR1 SEHNR, CDR2 FQNEAQ (reference sequence). CDR3: CASSRDRGNQPQHF. Written as DNA, the CDR3 is TGTGCCAGCAGCCGCGACAGGGGCAATCAGCCCCAGCATTTT.

V usage is TRBV4-2 and J usage is TRBJ1-5, with 7 bases fitting TRBD1. This CDR3 spans 15 amino acids. Germline V gives CDR1 LGHNA, CDR2 YNFKEQ. V lost 5 bases, J lost 0 bases, and 4 bases stayed unmatched. CDR3 nucleotides: TGTGCCAGCAGCGGGCGACAGGGTAGCAATCAGCCCCAGCATTTT. Translating it yields CASSGRQGSNQPQHF.

V usage is TRBV28 and J usage is TRBJ2-6; D is undetermined. CDR1 is MDHEN and CDR2 is SYDVKM in the germline V gene. The length of the CDR3 is 14 residues. Trimming cost V 3 bases and J 1 base, with 4 bases left between them. The CDR3 coding sequence is TGTGCCAGCAGTTTCCTTTCTGGGGCCAACGTCCTGACTTTC. Translated, it gives CASSFLSGANVLTF.

The chain combines TRBV29-1 with TRBJ1-4, with D hard to call. Germline CDR1 and CDR2: SQVTM and ANQGSEA. This CDR3 region has 12 residues. V was shortened by 4 bases and J by 0 bases, with 3 bases between the two germline ends. Here the CDR3 DNA reads TGCAGCGTTGCGGCAACTAATGAAAAACTGTTTTTT. Translating it yields CSVAATNEKLFF.

This chain uses TRBV28 with TRBJ2-5; 12 positions match TRBD2. Germline V gene lookup returns CDR1 MDHEN and CDR2 SYDVKM. The J segment lost 2 bases and the V segment lost 7 bases, leaving 2 bases of the junction unmatched. The CDR3 runs 14 residues. The CDR3 sequence is CASKLAGGQETQYF. DNA of the CDR3: TGTGCCAGCAAACTAGCGGGAGGACAAGAGACCCAGTACTTC. Drawing the rest from reference TRBV28 and TRBJ2-5, the complete variable domain is DVKVTQSSRYLVKRTGEKVFLECVQDMDHENMFWYRQDPGLGLRLIYFSYDVKMKEKGDIPEGYSVSREKKERFSLILESASTNQTSMYLCASKLAGGQETQYFGPGTRLLVL.

This clone has more than one count but fewer than ten. The rearrangement uses TRBV11-2 and TRBJ1-2, with a weak D call TRBD1 (6 bases). Per germline, CDR1 SGHAT and CDR2 FQNNGV. The CDR3 is 13 residues long. V lost 5 bases, J lost 6 bases, and 13 bases lay in between. The CDR3 coding sequence is TGTGCCAGCAGCAAAAGGGCAGGGGATGGCTACACCTTC. Amino acid sequence: CASSKRAGDGYTF.

On this clone: The same CDR3 is also encoded by other DNA sequences in this sample. The J gene is TRBJ2-1, the V gene TRBV9; 13 bases agree with TRBD2. Losses at the gene ends were 2 bases for V and 5 bases for J; bases not matched to a gene: 7. This CDR3 is built from 17 residues. The germline CDR1 and CDR2 sequences are SGDLS and YYNGEE. CDR3 amino acids: CASSVGGLAGKHNEQFF. The CDR3, as DNA: TGTGCCAGCAGCGTGGGGGGACTAGCGGGAAAGCACAATGAGCAGTTCTTC. The full variable domain, its missing parts supplied by reference TRBV9 and TRBJ2-1, is DSGVTQTPKHLITATGQRVTLRCSPRSGDLSVYWYQQSLDQGLQFLIQYYNGEERAKGNILERFSAQQFPDLHSELNLSSLELGDSALYFCASSVGGLAGKHNEQFFGPGTRLTVL.

V gene TRBV14 combines with J gene TRBJ2-2; 11 bases align to TRBD2. V lost 1 base, J lost 4 bases, and 11 bases stayed unmatched. The CDR3 covers 19 residues. In germline, CDR1 is SGHDN, CDR2 FVKESK. CDR3: CASSQAGQRLAGTTGELFF. The CDR3 bases are TGTGCCAGCAGCCAAGCGGGTCAACGACTAGCGGGGACCACCGGGGAGCTGTTTTTT.

This clone was counted a few times. This chain uses TRBV28 with TRBJ1-1, with D possibly matching TRBD1 (6 bases). Trimming stripped 6 bases from V and 3 bases from J, with 17 bases between. The CDR3 is made up of 15 amino acids. Germline V gene data show CDR1 as MDHEN and CDR2 as SYDVKM. Here the CDR3 DNA reads TGTGCCAGCAGCCCCTCCACAGGGCGGTACACTGAAGCTTTCTTT. It yields the protein CASSPSTGRYTEAFF.

J is TRBJ2-1 and V is TRBV11-1; 8 bases match TRBD2. The germline CDR1 and CDR2 sequences are SGHAT and FQDESV (reference sequence). CDR3 length: 13 amino acids. V was pared by 7 bases and J by 9 bases, with 8 bases of the junction left unmatched. CDR3 region: CASKRGTSREQFF. In DNA, the CDR3 is TGTGCCAGCAAGCGGGGGACTAGTCGTGAGCAGTTCTTC.

The chain combines TRBV6-5 with TRBJ1-5, with D possibly being TRBD1 (5 bases). V was cut by 6 bases and J by 3 bases, with 12 bases left in between. Per the germline V gene, CDR1 is MNHEY and CDR2 is SVGAGI. The CDR3 is 14 amino acids. The CDR3: CASRARQHNQPQHF. The CDR3 DNA is TGTGCCAGCAGGGCTCGACAGCACAATCAGCCCCAGCATTTT.

The chain links TRBV5-5 to TRBJ2-7, with a weak D call TRBD2 (6 bases). Germline V CDR1 and CDR2: SGHKS, YYEKEE (reference sequence). The CDR3 loop spans 14 amino acids. The V and J ends lost 3 bases and 4 bases respectively, with 14 bases between them. The CDR3 nucleotides read TGTGCCAGCAGCTGGCCGGGACTCCATTACGAGCAGTACTTC. As protein: CASSWPGLHYEQYF.

The J gene is TRBJ2-1, the V gene TRBV6-1, with D unclear. Germline V CDR1 and CDR2: MNHNS, SASEGT. The CDR3 runs to 12 residues. The ends were cut back, 5 bases at V and 6 bases at J, with 8 bases in the middle. The DNA of the CDR3 is TGTGCCAGCAGTTTTTCGGGCAATGAGCAGTTCTTC. Amino acids: CASSFSGNEQFF.

The CDR3 sequence is CSVESTGGDGYTF. As DNA, the CDR3 is TGCAGCGTTGAATCGACAGGGGGCGATGGCTACACCTTC. The chain carries TRBV29-1 and TRBJ1-2, with 10 bases fitting TRBD1. Trimming at V came to 2 bases and at J to 6 bases, leaving 3 bases not matched to a gene. The CDR3 sequence is 13 residues long. Germline assignment: CDR1 SQVTM and CDR2 ANQGSEA. Full variable domain (outside the CDR3, taken from reference TRBV29-1 and TRBJ1-2): SAVISQKPSRDICQRGTSLTIQCQVDSQVTMMFWYRQQPGQSLTLIATANQGSEATYESGFVIDKFPISRPNLTFSTLTVSNMSPEDSSIYLCSVESTGGDGYTFGSGTRLTVV.

This chain links TRBV7-7 with TRBJ2-1; D is perhaps TRBD1 (6 bases). The germline CDR1 and CDR2 sequences are SSHAT and FNYEAQ (reference sequence). The CDR3 contains 15 residues. V shed 1 base and J shed 5 bases, with 12 bases lying between them. CDR3 residues: CASSLVDSENNEQFF. The CDR3 nucleotides read TGTGCCAGCAGCTTAGTGGACAGCGAGAACAATGAGCAGTTCTTC.

This clone was observed a few times. CDR3 nucleotide sequence: TGCAGTGCCAACCAAGAGACCCAGTACTTC. It encodes CSANQETQYF. This chain uses TRBV20-1 with TRBJ2-5; no clear D gene. V lost 6 bases, J lost 0 bases, and 2 bases lay in between. The germline V gene has CDR1 DFQATT and CDR2 SNEGSKA (reference sequence). This CDR3 comprises 10 residues.

This clone appeared a few times. The rearrangement uses TRBV25-1 and TRBJ1-2; D may be TRBD1 (6 bases). The germline V gene has CDR1 MGHDK and CDR2 SYGVNS. The V gene lost 2 bases and the J gene lost 5 bases, with 6 bases spanning the gap. CDR3 length equals 12 residues. This CDR3 is CASSEQGYGYTF. Written as DNA, the CDR3 is TGTGCCAGCAGTGAACAGGGGTATGGCTACACCTTC.

The V gene is TRBV7-9, the J gene TRBJ2-7; 9 bases match TRBD2. CDR3 size: 16 residues. The germline gives CDR1 SEHNR, CDR2 FQNEAQ (reference sequence). Unmatched junction bases numbered 11, after V lost 4 bases and J lost 4 bases. The CDR3 nucleotides read TGTGCCAGCAGCTCCTACATAGCGGGAGCAGGGTACGAGCAGTACTTC. It translates to CASSSYIAGAGYEQYF.